This is a list of T cell receptor beta chains from one sample in a study of OX40 agonist ivuxolimab in advanced cancers. Here immunoSEQ multiplex PCR was the method, and the copy in TCRdb shows in-frame clones only, minus some. The table shows tens of thousands of clones, with 80% to 85% occurring only once. The sample here was CD4+ or CD8+ T cells sorted from blood, taken in a trial of the OX40 agonist ivuxolimab. These receptors were obtained from an adult with an advanced solid tumor such as melanoma, head and neck, liver or kidney cancer. The CDR3 runs from the conserved cysteine through the conserved F or W. D genes are given only for firm matches. Rows may omit the clone size; those that give it use once, few, many or a size class.

v_call	j_call	clone_size	d_call	cdr3_aa	cdr3_nt
TRBV11-3	TRBJ2-3	-	-	CASSLSEADTQYF	TGTGCCAGCAGCTTATCCGAAGCAGATACGCAGTATTTT
TRBV5-1	TRBJ2-3	once	-	CASSLLQAADTQYF	TGCGCCAGCAGCTTGCTCCAAGCTGCAGATACGCAGTATTTT
TRBV27	TRBJ2-3	-	TRBD1	CASSPSATGTDTQYF	TGTGCCAGCAGTCCCTCCGCGACAGGGACAGATACGCAGTATTTT
TRBV19	TRBJ1-2	-	-	CASSIERGPYDYTF	TGTGCCAGTAGTATAGAGAGGGGCCCGTACGACTACACCTTC
TRBV11-3	TRBJ1-2	-	-	CASSLGGMGAAGGYTF	TGTGCCAGCAGCTTAGGAGGGATGGGGGCGGCAGGTGGCTACACCTTC
TRBV14	TRBJ2-5	-	-	CASSQIGAGETQYF	TGTGCCAGCAGCCAGATTGGTGCGGGGGAGACCCAGTACTTC
TRBV7-9	TRBJ1-5	-	TRBD1	CASSSGQGGQPQHF	TGTGCCAGCAGCTCGGGACAGGGAGGTCAGCCCCAGCATTTT
TRBV15	TRBJ2-5	-	TRBD2	CATSRMGGETQYF	TGTGCCACCAGCAGGATGGGGGGGGAGACCCAGTACTTC
TRBV6-5	TRBJ2-5	-	TRBD1	CASSYTGVVETQYF	TGTGCCAGCAGTTATACAGGGGTGGTGGAGACCCAGTACTTC
TRBV15	TRBJ2-3	-	TRBD1	CATSRDREPDTQYF	TGTGCCACCAGCCGGGACAGGGAGCCAGATACGCAGTATTTT
TRBV7-9	TRBJ2-4	-	-	CASSFRQAGGPAINIQYF	TGTGCCAGCAGCTTTAGACAGGCTGGCGGTCCGGCAATAAACATTCAGTACTTC
TRBV7-9	TRBJ2-7	-	TRBD1	CASSLSGQGKYEQYF	TGTGCCAGCAGCTTATCGGGACAGGGGAAGTACGAGCAGTACTTC
TRBV9	TRBJ2-7	-	TRBD1	CASSVGGQGAVEQYF	TGTGCCAGCAGCGTAGGGGGACAGGGGGCTGTCGAGCAGTACTTC
TRBV5-1	TRBJ2-5	-	-	CASSRESTAETQYF	TGCGCCAGCAGCCGAGAATCGACAGCAGAGACCCAGTACTTC
TRBV28	TRBJ2-3	-	-	CASIPQGGTDTQYF	TGTGCCAGCATCCCTCAGGGGGGTACAGATACGCAGTATTTT
TRBV7-9	TRBJ2-3	-	TRBD2	CASSFGTSGYTDTQYF	TGTGCCAGCAGCTTCGGGACTAGCGGTTACACAGATACGCAGTATTTT
TRBV2	TRBJ1-6	-	-	CASSEGSGHNSPLHF	TGTGCCAGCAGTGAGGGATCAGGGCATAATTCACCCCTCCACTTT
TRBV2	TRBJ1-1	-	-	CASRNSVNTEAFF	TGTGCCAGCAGGAACTCGGTGAACACTGAAGCTTTCTTT
TRBV19	TRBJ2-2	-	-	CASSIQATGELFF	TGTGCCAGTAGTATACAAGCAACCGGGGAGCTGTTTTTT
TRBV9	TRBJ1-3	-	-	CASSARDSSGNTIYF	TGTGCCAGCAGCGCTAGAGACAGCTCTGGAAACACCATATATTTT
TRBV6-1	TRBJ2-3	-	-	CASSERGDTDTQYF	TGTGCCAGCAGTGAAAGGGGCGACACAGATACGCAGTATTTT
TRBV28	TRBJ2-3	-	TRBD1	CATLRQGVTDTQYF	TGTGCCACCTTAAGACAGGGAGTAACAGATACGCAGTATTTT
TRBV30	TRBJ1-1	medium-sized	-	CAWSVQQKAFF	TGTGCCTGGAGTGTCCAGCAGAAAGCTTTCTTT
TRBV7-6	TRBJ2-1	-	-	CASSPYTGNNEQFF	TGTGCCAGCAGCCCTTACACAGGGAATAATGAGCAGTTCTTC
TRBV6-1	TRBJ2-6	-	-	CASSAERAGANVLTF	TGTGCCAGCAGTGCCGAAAGGGCTGGGGCCAACGTCCTGACTTTC
TRBV4-2	TRBJ2-2	-	TRBD2	CASRASRGGTGELFF	TGTGCCAGCAGGGCGTCTCGCGGGGGAACCGGGGAGCTGTTTTTT
TRBV5-4	TRBJ2-5	-	-	CASSLPLPGMKETQYF	TGTGCCAGCAGCTTACCTCTCCCAGGGATGAAAGAGACCCAGTACTTC
TRBV7-8	TRBJ2-3	-	TRBD2	CASSWTSGGADTQYF	TGTGCCAGCAGCTGGACTAGCGGGGGGGCAGATACGCAGTATTTT
TRBV18	TRBJ2-7	once	-	CASSFQGYEQYF	TGTGCCAGCTCATTCCAGGGGTACGAGCAGTACTTC
TRBV4-1	TRBJ1-6	-	-	CASSQEQGRGYISPLHF	TGCGCCAGCAGCCAAGAACAGGGCCGGGGTTATATTTCACCCCTCCACTTT
TRBV5-1	TRBJ2-1	-	-	CASSLGPLTNEQFF	TGCGCCAGCAGCTTGGGGCCACTCACCAATGAGCAGTTCTTC
TRBV18	TRBJ1-6	-	TRBD1	CASSPGQGLDSPLHF	TGTGCCAGCTCACCTGGACAGGGCCTAGACTCACCCCTCCACTTT
TRBV4-2	TRBJ1-1	-	-	CASSLPSSEGTSVNTEAFF	TGTGCCAGCAGCCTACCCTCCTCGGAGGGAACCAGCGTCAACACTGAAGCTTTCTTT
TRBV11-2	TRBJ2-7	-	-	CASSFQGYYEQYF	TGTGCCAGCAGCTTCCAGGGGTACTACGAGCAGTACTTC
TRBV28	TRBJ2-7	-	TRBD1	CASSQTGEPYEQYF	TGTGCCAGCAGCCAGACAGGGGAACCCTACGAGCAGTACTTC
TRBV6-6	TRBJ2-5	once	-	CASSQALQETQYF	TGTGCCAGCAGCCAAGCCCTCCAAGAGACCCAGTACTTC
TRBV28	TRBJ1-6	-	TRBD1	CATLTGSNNSPLHF	TGTGCCACCCTGACAGGGAGTAATAATTCACCCCTCCACTTT
TRBV2	TRBJ1-1	-	-	CASSRAPGTEAFF	TGTGCCAGCAGTAGGGCCCCCGGGACTGAAGCTTTCTTT
TRBV28	TRBJ1-2	once	-	CASSLLGGGYGYTF	TGTGCCAGCAGTTTATTGGGAGGGGGCTATGGCTACACCTTC
TRBV5-6	TRBJ1-1	-	-	CASSLGGGKTEAFF	TGTGCCAGCAGCTTAGGGGGTGGAAAGACTGAAGCTTTCTTT
TRBV11-2	TRBJ2-7	-	-	CASSLSYYEQYF	TGTGCCAGCAGCTTATCTTACTACGAGCAGTACTTC